A selection of T cell receptor beta chains follows, all from one sample in a study of immune cell composition in non-small cell lung cancer. Libraries were prepared by immunoSEQ multiplex PCR; TCRdb keeps only in-frame clonotypes and omits some of them. The table shows about 4,000 clones, with over 65% occurring only once. Sequenced sample: lung tumor tissue. These receptor sequences come from a human donor with non-small cell lung cancer. CDR3s include the opening cysteine and the closing phenylalanine or tryptophan. The order of the fields is J gene, clone size, V gene, D gene, CDR3 DNA, CDR3 protein. A D gene is named only where the DNA matches it firmly. For some rows the clone size is stated as once, few or many, or as a class when expanded; others skip it.

TRBJ1-1	few	TRBV11-2	NA	TGTGCCAGCAGCTTGGGCCTGAACACTGAAGCTTTCTTT	CASSLGLNTEAFF
TRBJ1-6	NA	TRBV6-1	NA	TGTGCCAGCAGTGAAGGGGAGCGGACCTATAATTCACCCCTCCACTTT	CASSEGERTYNSPLHF
TRBJ2-3	once	TRBV27	TRBD1	TGTGCCAGCAGTCCCGGGACAGCAGGGACAGATACGCAGTATTTT	CASSPGTAGTDTQYF
TRBJ2-4	once	TRBV27	TRBD2	TGTGCCAGCAGTTCCCGGACTAGCGGAAAAAACATTCAGTACTTC	CASSSRTSGKNIQYF
TRBJ1-1	NA	TRBV9	TRBD1	TGTGCCAGCAGCCCACGGGACAGTGGATCAGAAGCTTTCTTT	CASSPRDSGSEAFF
TRBJ2-3	NA	TRBV5-6	NA	TGTGCCAGCAGCTTGGACCTAGCAGCCTTCACAGATACGCAGTATTTT	CASSLDLAAFTDTQYF
TRBJ1-4	NA	TRBV15	TRBD1	TGTGCCACCGACAGGGGGAACAGGGGGCTCGATGAAAAACTGTTTTTT	CATDRGNRGLDEKLFF
TRBJ2-3	NA	TRBV29-1	TRBD2	TGCAGCGCGAACATCCCGACTAGCGGTCCAGATACGCAGTATTTT	CSANIPTSGPDTQYF
TRBJ1-5	NA	TRBV15	NA	TGTGCCACCAGCAAGTCGGGGTTCAATCAGCCCCAGCATTTT	CATSKSGFNQPQHF
TRBJ2-3	NA	TRBV28	NA	TGTGCCAGCAGAGGGAGCGGGTCGAGCACAGATACGCAGTATTTT	CASRGSGSSTDTQYF
TRBJ1-5	NA	TRBV19	TRBD1	TGTGCCAGCCGACAGGGGATTGGCAATCAGCCCCAGCATTTT	CASRQGIGNQPQHF
TRBJ2-1	NA	TRBV4-3	TRBD2	TGCGCCAGCAGCCAAGCCGTGATAGCGGGGACCCGGAATGATGAGCAGTTCTTC	CASSQAVIAGTRNDEQFF
TRBJ2-7	NA	TRBV29-1	TRBD2	TGCAGCGTTACTACTAGCGGTGGGGCCTACGAGCAGTACTTC	CSVTTSGGAYEQYF
TRBJ2-7	NA	TRBV10-3	NA	TGTGCCATCAGTGAGTACGCGGGCGAGCAGTACTTC	CAISEYAGEQYF
TRBJ1-3	once	TRBV7-8	NA	TGTGCCAGCAGCCTCAAAGTTGGGAGGTACTCTGGAAACACCATATATTTT	CASSLKVGRYSGNTIYF
TRBJ2-1	NA	TRBV29-1	TRBD1	TGCAGTGGGACAGGGAGCTCCTACAATGAGCAGTTCTTC	CSGTGSSYNEQFF
TRBJ2-3	NA	TRBV6-4	NA	TGTGCCAGCAGTGAGGCAGGGGGGAGCACAGATACGCAGTATTTT	CASSEAGGSTDTQYF
TRBJ1-2	NA	TRBV11-3	TRBD1	TGTGCCAGCAGCTTAGAACAGGGGCTCGGCTACACCTTC	CASSLEQGLGYTF
TRBJ2-3	NA	TRBV10-3	NA	TGTGCCATCAGCCGGGACACCCGCACAGATACGCAGTATTTT	CAISRDTRTDTQYF
TRBJ1-3	NA	TRBV7-3	TRBD1	TGTGCCAGCGGGGACAGCTCTGGAAACACCATATATTTT	CASGDSSGNTIYF
TRBJ1-2	NA	TRBV29-1	TRBD1	TGCAGCACGACAGGGGATAGTCTCGGTAACTATGGCTACACCTTC	CSTTGDSLGNYGYTF
TRBJ2-1	NA	TRBV2	NA	TGTGCCAGCAGTGAATTGGTCCCCTACAGTAGTTCCTACAATGAGCAGTTCTTC	CASSELVPYSSSYNEQFF
TRBJ2-1	NA	TRBV7-3	TRBD2	TGTGCCAGCAGCTCACGAGCGGGGGGGTTCAATGAGCAGTTCTTC	CASSSRAGGFNEQFF
TRBJ2-4	NA	TRBV19	TRBD2	TGTGCCAGTAGTAAAAAGTACCGGACTAGAGAGGGCATTCAGTACTTC	CASSKKYRTREGIQYF
TRBJ1-6	NA	TRBV28	NA	TGTGCCAGCAGCCTCCCGGGTTCACCCCTCCACTTT	CASSLPGSPLHF
TRBJ2-7	once	TRBV4-2	NA	TGTGCCAGCAGCCAAGGACCAGCGGGCTACGAGCAGTACTTC	CASSQGPAGYEQYF
TRBJ1-2	NA	TRBV11-1	TRBD1	TGTGCCAGCAGCCCCGGACAGGGGGCTATAGAGGGCTACACCTTC	CASSPGQGAIEGYTF
TRBJ2-2	NA	TRBV18	NA	TGTGCCAGCTCACCAGACAGTTTGGCCGGGGAGCTGTTTTTT	CASSPDSLAGELFF
TRBJ2-5	once	TRBV28	NA	TGTGCCAGCAGTTTTCAATCGGTTGAGACCCAGTACTTC	CASSFQSVETQYF
TRBJ2-7	few	TRBV20-1	NA	TGCAGTGCCCTGGGGGGCTACGAGCAGTACTTC	CSALGGYEQYF
TRBJ2-3	NA	TRBV7-9	TRBD2	TGTGCCAGCAGCTGGCGGGGGGGAGGAGATACGCAGTATTTT	CASSWRGGGDTQYF
TRBJ1-1	NA	TRBV7-7	NA	TGTGCTAGCAGCTTGCTGGCGAACACTGAAGCTTTCTTT	CASSLLANTEAFF
TRBJ1-5	NA	TRBV28	NA	TGTGCCAGCAGCCCCGACAGTAATCAGCCCCAGCATTTT	CASSPDSNQPQHF
TRBJ2-3	few	TRBV18	NA	TGTGCCAGCTCACCACAAAGAATGGCAGGGTCGGATACGCAGTATTTT	CASSPQRMAGSDTQYF
TRBJ1-2	medium-sized	TRBV5-1	NA	TGCGCCAGCAGCGCGGACACCTCTAACTATGGCTACACCTTC	CASSADTSNYGYTF